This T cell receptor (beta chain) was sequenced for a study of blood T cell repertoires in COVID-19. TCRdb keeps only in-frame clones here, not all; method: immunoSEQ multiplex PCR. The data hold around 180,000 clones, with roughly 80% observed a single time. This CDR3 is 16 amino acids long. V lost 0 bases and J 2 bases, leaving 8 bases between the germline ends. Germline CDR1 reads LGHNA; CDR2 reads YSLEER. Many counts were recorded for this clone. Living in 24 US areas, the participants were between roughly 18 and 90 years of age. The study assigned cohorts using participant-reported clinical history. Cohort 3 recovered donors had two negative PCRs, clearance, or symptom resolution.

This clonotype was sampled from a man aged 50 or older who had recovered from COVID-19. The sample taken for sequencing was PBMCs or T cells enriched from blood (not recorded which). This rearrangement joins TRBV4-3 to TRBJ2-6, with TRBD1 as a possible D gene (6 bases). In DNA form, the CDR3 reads TGCGCCAGCAGCCAAGAATCAGGGGCTGGGGCCAACGTCCTGACTTTC. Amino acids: CASSQESGAGANVLTF.